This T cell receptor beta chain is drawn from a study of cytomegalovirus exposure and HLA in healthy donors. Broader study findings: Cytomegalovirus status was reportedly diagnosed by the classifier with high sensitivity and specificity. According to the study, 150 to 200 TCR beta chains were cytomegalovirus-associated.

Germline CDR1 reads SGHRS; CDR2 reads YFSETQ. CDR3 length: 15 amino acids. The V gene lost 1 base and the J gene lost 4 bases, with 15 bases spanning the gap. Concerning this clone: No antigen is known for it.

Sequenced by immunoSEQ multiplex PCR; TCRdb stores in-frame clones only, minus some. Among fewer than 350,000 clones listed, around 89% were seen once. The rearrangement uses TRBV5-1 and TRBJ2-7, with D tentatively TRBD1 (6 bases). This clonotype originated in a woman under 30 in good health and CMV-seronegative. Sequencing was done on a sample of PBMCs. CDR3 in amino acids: CASSLFGQLQYEQYF. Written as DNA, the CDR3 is TGCGCCAGCAGCTTGTTCGGACAGCTTCAATACGAGCAGTACTTC.